What follows are 25 T cell receptor beta chains derived from one specimen sequenced in a study of cytotoxic CD8 clonotypes in ibrutinib-treated CLL listed by TCRdb under 2021. Libraries were constructed by the immunoSEQ multiplex PCR assay. TCRdb provides this immuneACCESS table in a form limited to in-frame rearrangements. Some clones are lacking; in checked studies, under half of them reflect an unresolved V gene, and why the rest are absent is not known. This sample lists about 120,000 clones; under 70% were detected once. The top ten hold roughly 35% of the sample. What this sample's time point label stands for: 20 to 25 months on ibrutinib. The input for sequencing was PBMCs, taken after 24 months of ibrutinib treatment. The receptor source for this set is a human donor with chronic lymphocytic leukemia.

This chain connects TRBV15 to TRBJ2-7, with D possibly called TRBD1 or TRBD2 (5 bases each). CDR1 and CDR2 (germline): LNHNV, YYDKDF (reference sequence). CDR3 length: 13 amino acids. The ends were cut back, 1 base at V and 5 bases at J, with 9 bases in the middle. CDR3 sequence: CATSRGGIHEQYF. CDR3 nucleotide sequence: TGTGCCACCAGCAGAGGGGGGATCCACGAGCAGTACTTC.

This clone appeared a single time. The gene calls are TRBV5-1 and TRBJ2-1; 7 bases line up with TRBD1. The CDR3 length is 14 residues. V was clipped by 6 bases and J by 5 bases; unmatched bases: 8. Germline values: CDR1 SGHRS, CDR2 YFSETQ. The CDR3 region is CASNRDSRNNEQFF. The CDR3 coding sequence is TGCGCCAGCAACCGGGACAGTAGAAACAATGAGCAGTTCTTC. Supplemented by reference TRBV5-1 and TRBJ2-1, the full variable domain reads KAGVTQTPRYLIKTRGQQVTLSCSPISGHRSVSWYQQTPGQGLQFLFEYFSETQRNKGNFPGRFSGRQFSNSRSEMNVSTLELGDSALYLCASNRDSRNNEQFFGPGTRLTVL.

This clone was counted at least ten times. The chain joins TRBV6-6 to TRBJ1-3; tentatively, D is TRBD1 (6 bases). The CDR3 runs to 16 residues. The V end lost 5 bases, the J end lost 0 bases, and 14 bases lay between the germline ends. Germline V gene lookup returns CDR1 MNHNY and CDR2 SVGAGI (reference sequence). In nucleotides, the CDR3 is TGTGCCAGCAGTGCAGAGGGACACGCCTCTGGAAACACCATATATTTT. The encoded protein is CASSAEGHASGNTIYF.

The chain uses TRBV18 and TRBJ1-1; D possibly corresponds to TRBD1 (5 bases). The germline CDR1 and CDR2 sequences are KGHSH and LQKENI. Trimming stripped 6 bases from V and 1 base from J, with 6 bases between. CDR3 length: 12 residues. For the CDR3, the DNA is TGTGCCAGCTCGGGGGGGAACACTGAAGCTTTCTTT. It specifies CASSGGNTEAFF.

The chain uses TRBV18 and TRBJ1-1; possibly TRBD1 for D (6 bases). The CDR3 has 15 residues. The germline CDR1 and CDR2 sequences are KGHSH and LQKENI. Trimming took off 3 bases at V and 5 bases at J, with 16 bases between the two ends. This chain's CDR3 is CASSPSDSPGTEAFF. Here the CDR3 DNA reads TGTGCCAGCTCACCTTCGGACAGCCCCGGGACTGAAGCTTTCTTT.

This clone was picked up a small number of times. The gene calls are TRBV14 and TRBJ2-1; TRBD1 might be the D (5 bases). CDR1 SGHDN and CDR2 FVKESK come from the germline V gene. This CDR3 has 15 amino acids. Between the trimmed V and J ends, which lost 3 bases and 4 bases, there was a span of 13 bases. The CDR3 bases are TGTGCCAGCAGCCACGACAGACAAATTTACAATGAGCAGTTCTTC. Its translation: CASSHDRQIYNEQFF.

In this sample, this clone turned up a few times. The chain employs TRBV1 and TRBJ2-1; the table's TRBD1 call for D was not verified on the DNA. TRBV1 is a recognized pseudogene. The CDR3 is 21 amino acids. As DNA, the CDR3 is TGCACCAGCAGCCAAGGGGTACGGGACAGGGGGCGGTTTCGGCCCTACAATGAGCAGTTCTTC. This gives the protein CTSSQGVRDRGRFRPYNEQFF.

This clone was found a few times. This chain connects TRBV7-2 to TRBJ2-1; possible D gene TRBD1, 6 bases. The V gene lost 2 bases and the J gene lost 9 bases, with 8 bases spanning the gap. The CDR3 is 12 residues long. Germline V gives CDR1 SGHTA, CDR2 FQGNSA. DNA of the CDR3: TGTGCCAGCAGCTTACAGGGGACTGAGCAGTTCTTC. Amino acids: CASSLQGTEQFF.

This chain links TRBV7-9 with TRBJ2-5; D is possibly TRBD1 or TRBD2 (5 bases each). Per the germline V gene, CDR1 is SEHNR and CDR2 is FQNEAQ (reference sequence). V lost 4 bases and J 5 bases, leaving 14 bases between the germline ends. The CDR3 sequence is 14 residues long. The CDR3 coding sequence is TGTGCCAGCAGCTCGTGGGGGTCGCGGGAGACCCAGTACTTC. Translating it yields CASSSWGSRETQYF.

The genes are TRBV7-8 and TRBJ2-3; 8 positions match TRBD1. Trimming at V came to 5 bases and at J to 8 bases, leaving 6 bases not matched to a gene. The CDR3 contains 13 residues. The V gene's germline CDR1 is SGHVS and CDR2 FQNEAQ. CDR3 sequence: CASSPGQGGTQYF. DNA for the CDR3: TGTGCCAGCAGCCCAGGACAGGGAGGTACGCAGTATTTT. The entire variable domain, with the rest obtained from reference TRBV7-8 and TRBJ2-3, is as follows: GAGVSQSPRYKVAKRGQDVALRCDPISGHVSLFWYQQALGQGPEFLTYFQNEAQLDKSGLPSDRFFAERPEGSVSTLKIQRTQQEDSAVYLCASSPGQGGTQYFGPGTRLTVL.

The chain recombines TRBV10-2 with TRBJ1-4; 7 bases agree with TRBD1. In germline, CDR1 is WSHSY, CDR2 SAAADI. Trimming at V came to 9 bases and at J to 7 bases, leaving 8 bases not matched to a gene. This CDR3 has 13 amino acids. This chain's CDR3 is CASLDREGEKLFF. In nucleotides, the CDR3 is TGCGCCAGTCTAGACAGGGAGGGTGAAAAACTGTTTTTT.

The V call is TRBV5-6, the J call TRBJ2-4, with D perhaps matching TRBD1 (6 bases). The CDR3 spans 14 residues. Trimming took off 5 bases at V and 1 base at J, with 10 bases between the two ends. The germline gives CDR1 SGHDT, CDR2 YYEEEE. The CDR3 nucleotides are TGTGCCAGCAGTGGCCAGGGGGCCAAAAACATTCAGTACTTC. Protein sequence: CASSGQGAKNIQYF.

The sample holds a few counts of this clone. The rearrangement joins TRBV5-1 to TRBJ1-2; maybe TRBD1 (6 bases). The V end lost 4 bases, the J end lost 5 bases, and 15 bases lay between the germline ends. The CDR3 length is 14 residues. Germline V CDR1 and CDR2: SGHRS, YFSETQ. CDR3 DNA: TGCGCCAGCAGCGTGTCAGGGGTAGGATATGGCTACACCTTC. Translating gives CASSVSGVGYGYTF.

The J gene is TRBJ1-1, the V gene TRBV25-1, with D hard to call. CDR3 length equals 13 residues. Between the trimmed V and J ends, which lost 3 bases and 4 bases, there was a span of 9 bases. Germline lookup yields CDR1 MGHDK and CDR2 SYGVNS. CDR3 DNA sequence: TGTGCCAGCAGTGATTTAGGGTCCACTGAAGCTTTCTTT. Protein product: CASSDLGSTEAFF.

This clone appeared a few times. The chain is built from TRBV15 and TRBJ2-3; 9 nucleotides align to TRBD1. The CDR3 is 15 residues long. V was pared by 4 bases and J by 1 base, with 3 bases of the junction left unmatched. Germline CDR1 is LNHNV and CDR2 is YYDKDF (reference sequence). The CDR3 region is CATSTRDRGTDTQYF. The CDR3 DNA follows: TGTGCCACCAGCACCCGGGACAGGGGCACAGATACGCAGTATTTT.

V usage is TRBV18 and J usage is TRBJ1-5; D is unclear. CDR1 KGHSH and CDR2 LQKENI come from the germline V gene. Trimming stripped 2 bases from V and 0 bases from J, with 8 bases between. CDR3 length equals 15 residues. In DNA form, the CDR3 reads TGTGCCAGCTCACCAACCGTGCATAGCAATCAGCCCCAGCATTTT. It yields the protein CASSPTVHSNQPQHF.

The V call is TRBV30, the J call TRBJ1-3; D may be TRBD1 (5 bases). Germline V gene lookup returns CDR1 GTSNPN and CDR2 SVGIG (reference sequence). V was shortened by 5 bases and J by 0 bases, with 11 bases between the two germline ends. The CDR3 consists of 14 residues. CDR3 loop: CAWQAGTSGNTIYF. The CDR3 nucleotides are TGTGCCTGGCAAGCGGGGACCTCTGGAAACACCATATATTTT.

V is TRBV27 and J is TRBJ2-1; 12 bases are a match to TRBD1. This CDR3 has 15 residues. Germline V gene lookup returns CDR1 MNHEY and CDR2 SMNVEV (reference sequence). The junction had 12 bases not matched to a gene; V was cut back by 6 bases and J by 12 bases. CDR3 sequence (DNA): TGTGCCAGCAGGGGTCCGGGACAGGGGGCTGGTTGGCAGTTCTTC. Translation: CASRGPGQGAGWQFF.

This clone was counted once. This chain links TRBV18 with TRBJ2-7; D ambiguous. V dropped 2 bases and J dropped 6 bases, with 17 bases sitting between them. CDR1 is KGHSH and CDR2 is LQKENI in the germline V gene. CDR3 size: 15 residues. CDR3 residues: CASSPTKNDLSEQYF. DNA of the CDR3: TGTGCCAGCTCACCAACAAAAAACGACTTATCCGAGCAGTACTTC.

This clone was picked up one time. The chain has TRBV7-2 and TRBJ2-1; TRBD2 matches 7 bases. The CDR3 consists of 12 residues. In germline, CDR1 is SGHTA, CDR2 FQGNSA. The V gene end was trimmed by 5 bases and the J gene end by 6 bases; junction bases not matched to a gene: 1. The CDR3 sequence: CASSGTINEQFF. The CDR3 DNA sequence: TGTGCCAGCAGCGGGACTATCAATGAGCAGTTCTTC.

This clone has just a few counts. This chain uses TRBV27 with TRBJ2-7; unclear D gene. V lost 4 bases and J lost 2, with 9 bases in between. Germline V gene lookup returns CDR1 MNHEY and CDR2 SMNVEV (reference sequence). The CDR3 covers 13 residues. CDR3 sequence: CASSWTVAYEQYF. CDR3 DNA sequence: TGTGCCAGCAGTTGGACGGTGGCCTACGAGCAGTACTTC.

J is TRBJ2-7 and V is TRBV9, with 7 bases that match TRBD2. V was pared by 4 bases and J by 0 bases, with 7 bases of the junction left unmatched. The CDR3 contains 15 residues. CDR1 is SGDLS and CDR2 is YYNGEE in the germline V gene. CDR3 DNA sequence: TGTGCCAGCAGCCCCCGGGGGGATAGCTCCTACGAGCAGTACTTC. Translated: CASSPRGDSSYEQYF.

A note on this clone: Other DNA sequences within the sample encode an identical CDR3. The chain links TRBV30 to TRBJ1-1; no reliable D call. Germline-derived CDR1 and CDR2 are GTSNPN and SVGIG (reference sequence). CDR3 length equals 14 residues. V dropped 0 bases and J dropped 3 bases, with 11 bases sitting between them. CDR3 DNA: TGTGCCTGGAGTGTACCCCCTAGGGACACTGAAGCTTTCTTT. Its translation is CAWSVPPRDTEAFF.

In this sample, this clone turned up a few times. The chain has TRBV7-8 and TRBJ1-4; the D gene is possibly TRBD1 (6 bases). Germline loops: CDR1 SGHVS, CDR2 FQNEAQ. The V and J ends lost 5 bases and 6 bases respectively, with 13 bases between them. The CDR3 runs 14 residues. The CDR3 coding sequence is TGTGCCAGCAGCGCCCGGGACAACCATGAAAAACTGTTTTTT. Translated, it gives CASSARDNHEKLFF.

CDR3 sequence (DNA): TGTGCCAGCAGCTTATCGACAGGGAACTATGGCTACACCTTC. Translating it yields CASSLSTGNYGYTF. The chain carries TRBV7-9 and TRBJ1-2; 7 bases fit TRBD1. The CDR3 totals 14 residues. Trimming removed 2 bases from V and 2 bases from J; junction bases left unmatched: 2. Germline CDR1 reads SEHNR; CDR2 reads FQNEAQ (reference sequence).